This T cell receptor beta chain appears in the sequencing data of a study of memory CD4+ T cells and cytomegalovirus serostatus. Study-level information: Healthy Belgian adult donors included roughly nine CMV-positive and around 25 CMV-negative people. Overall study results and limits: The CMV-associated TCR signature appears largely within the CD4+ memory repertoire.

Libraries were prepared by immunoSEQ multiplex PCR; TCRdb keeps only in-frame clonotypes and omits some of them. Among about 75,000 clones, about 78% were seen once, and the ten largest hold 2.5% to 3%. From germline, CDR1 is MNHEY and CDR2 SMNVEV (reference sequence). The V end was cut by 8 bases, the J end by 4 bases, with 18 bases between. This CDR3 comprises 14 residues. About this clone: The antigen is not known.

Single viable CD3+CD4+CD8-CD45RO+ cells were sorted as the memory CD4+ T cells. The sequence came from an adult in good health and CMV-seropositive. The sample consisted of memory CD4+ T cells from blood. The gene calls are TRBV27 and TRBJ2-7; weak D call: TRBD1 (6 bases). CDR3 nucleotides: TGTGCCAGCGCCCGCCGGGACATCCCTTACGAGCAGTACGTC. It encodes CASARRDIPYEQYV.